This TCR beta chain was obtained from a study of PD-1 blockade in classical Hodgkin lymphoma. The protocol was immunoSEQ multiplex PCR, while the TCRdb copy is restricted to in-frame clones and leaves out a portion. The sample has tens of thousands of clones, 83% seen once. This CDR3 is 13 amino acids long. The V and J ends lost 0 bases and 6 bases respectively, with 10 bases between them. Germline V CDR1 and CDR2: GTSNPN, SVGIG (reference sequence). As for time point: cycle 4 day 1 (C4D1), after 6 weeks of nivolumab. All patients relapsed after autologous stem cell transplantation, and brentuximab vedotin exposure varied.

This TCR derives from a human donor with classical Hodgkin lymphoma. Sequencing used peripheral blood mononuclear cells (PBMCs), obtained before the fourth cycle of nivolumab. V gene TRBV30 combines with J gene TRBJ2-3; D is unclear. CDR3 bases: TGTGCCTGGAGTGTAGGTCCCTCGGATACGCAGTATTTT. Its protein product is CAWSVGPSDTQYF.